The 22 T cell receptor beta chains below were found in one sample sequenced in a study of blood T cell repertoires in COVID-19. Profiled with immunoSEQ multiplex PCR; TCRdb holds only in-frame clones, not every one. The table lists about 240,000 clones, approximately 83% of them singletons. Sequencing was carried out using peripheral blood. These receptors originate from a woman aged 30 to 39 who had recovered from COVID-19.

The rearrangement uses TRBV15 and TRBJ2-2; D is possibly TRBD2 (6 bases). CDR3 length equals 15 residues. Trimming left V 0 bases short and J 5 bases short, with 10 bases between. Germline CDR1 LNHNV, CDR2 YYDKDF (reference sequence). The CDR3 bases are TGTGCCACCAGCAGAGACAGGGCGGGGACCGGGGAGCTGTTTTTT. This translates into CATSRDRAGTGELFF.

The chain carries TRBV12-5 and TRBJ2-1, with TRBD1 matching 11 bases. The junction had 12 bases not matched to a gene; V was cut back by 0 bases and J by 2 bases. Looked up from germline, CDR1 is LGHNT and CDR2 is FRNRAP. This CDR3 has 20 amino acids. CDR3 amino acids: CASGLVLRDRGSETYNEQFF. The CDR3 DNA follows: TGTGCTAGTGGTTTGGTACTCCGGGACAGGGGGTCCGAAACCTACAATGAGCAGTTCTTC.

The V gene is TRBV19, the J gene TRBJ1-1; D possibly corresponds to TRBD1 (5 bases). There are 13 residues in the CDR3. Trimming left V 3 bases short and J 7 bases short, with 12 bases between. In germline, CDR1 is LNHDA, CDR2 SQIVND (reference sequence). CDR3 in DNA: TGTGCCAGTAGTATCGGACATATGTATGAAGCTTTCTTT. Its protein product is CASSIGHMYEAFF.

The rearrangement joins TRBV5-4 to TRBJ2-1; 10 bases match TRBD2. Germline CDR1 and CDR2: SGHNT and YYREEE (reference sequence). Losses at the gene ends were 4 bases for V and 7 bases for J; bases not matched to a gene: 11. The CDR3 runs 16 residues. Here the CDR3 DNA reads TGTGCCAGCAGCCCACGGAAAGCGGGGGGGCTTAATGAGCAGTTCTTC. Translation gives CASSPRKAGGLNEQFF.

This sequence joins TRBV7-9 and TRBJ2-1, with 11 positions matching TRBD2. Germline CDR1 is SEHNR and CDR2 is FQNEAQ (reference sequence). The J segment lost 5 bases and the V segment lost 3 bases, leaving 9 bases of the junction unmatched. The CDR3 loop spans 17 amino acids. The CDR3 sequence is CASSLRSSGGSHNEQFF. DNA for the CDR3: TGTGCCAGCAGCTTGAGGTCTAGCGGGGGGTCACACAATGAGCAGTTCTTC.

V gene TRBV2 combines with J gene TRBJ1-6; TRBD1 is a possible D gene (5 bases). The CDR3 runs 15 residues. Germline CDR1 is SNHLY and CDR2 is FYNNEI. The V and J ends lost 4 bases and 7 bases respectively, with 14 bases between them. The CDR3 here is CASSARDWINSPLHF. CDR3 nucleotide sequence: TGTGCCAGCAGTGCCCGGGACTGGATCAATTCACCCCTCCACTTT.

The genes are TRBV7-3 and TRBJ2-2, with no clear D. V lost 6 bases and J lost 0, with 8 bases in between. CDR3 length: 14 residues. The germline V gene has CDR1 SGHTA and CDR2 FQGTGA. The CDR3 nucleotides read TGTGCCAGCAGGCCGACACCGAACACCGGGGAGCTGTTTTTT. Protein product: CASRPTPNTGELFF.

The rearrangement uses TRBV28 and TRBJ1-5, with D perhaps TRBD1 (5 bases). The germline CDR1 and CDR2 sequences are MDHEN and SYDVKM. V was pared by 6 bases and J by 3 bases, with 24 bases between. The CDR3 has 18 residues. The CDR3 region is CASRLPPWRAQDNQPQHF. As DNA, the CDR3 is TGTGCCAGCAGGCTTCCCCCCTGGAGGGCACAGGACAATCAGCCCCAGCATTTT.

The chain couples TRBV5-4 to TRBJ2-2, with D possibly matching TRBD1 (5 bases). V lost 4 bases to trimming and J lost 6 bases, with 16 bases between them. Germline V gene lookup returns CDR1 SGHNT and CDR2 YYREEE (reference sequence). The CDR3 loop spans 15 amino acids. The CDR3 protein is CASSLGFRQPGELFF. The CDR3 region has the DNA TGTGCCAGCAGCCTCGGATTTCGACAGCCCGGGGAGCTGTTTTTT.

The DNA for the CDR3 is TGTGCCTGGAGCCTCGGGACAGGGGGACGACCATCAAATTCACCCCTCCACTTT. Translating gives CAWSLGTGGRPSNSPLHF. This chain links TRBV30 with TRBJ1-6, with 11 bases lining up with TRBD1. CDR1 and CDR2 from the germline V gene are GTSNPN and SVGIG (reference sequence). The CDR3 extends over 18 amino acids. Trimming cost V 3 bases and J 7 bases; bases outside gene matches: 14.

The rearrangement joins TRBV19 to TRBJ1-1; possibly TRBD1 for D (5 bases). CDR3 length: 19 amino acids. Germline V gives CDR1 LNHDA, CDR2 SQIVND (reference sequence). The germline V and J ends were trimmed by 7 bases and 6 bases, with 33 bases remaining between them. DNA for the CDR3: TGTGCCAGTACTCCCTATGGGTCGGGACTTAAAAGGGGTTATGCTGAAGCTTTCTTT. It specifies CASTPYGSGLKRGYAEAFF.

The chain employs TRBV24-1 and TRBJ2-3, with 10 positions matching TRBD1. The CDR3 loop spans 14 amino acids. Germline values: CDR1 KGHDR, CDR2 SFDVKD. V lost 9 bases and J lost 5; bases outside the gene matches: 7. The CDR3 loop is CATSDRGHGDTQYF. CDR3 DNA: TGTGCCACCTCTGACAGGGGGCATGGAGATACGCAGTATTTT.

The chain joins TRBV7-9 to TRBJ2-2, with 7 nucleotides matching TRBD1. J lost 1 base, V lost 6 bases, and 11 bases had no gene match. The CDR3 has 17 residues. The germline gives CDR1 SEHNR, CDR2 FQNEAQ (reference sequence). The CDR3 is CASSPNPGTVNTGELFF. The CDR3 DNA sequence: TGTGCCAGCAGTCCCAACCCCGGGACAGTGAACACCGGGGAGCTGTTTTTT.

The chain joins TRBV15 to TRBJ2-6, with D unresolved. CDR3 length: 16 residues. Trimming took 3 bases from V and 0 from J, leaving 9 bases between them. Germline CDR1 LNHNV, CDR2 YYDKDF (reference sequence). The CDR3 DNA sequence: TGTGCCACCAGCAGTTCCCGACTCTCTGGGGCCAACGTCCTGACTTTC. Translated, it gives CATSSSRLSGANVLTF.

This chain joins TRBV19 and TRBJ2-7; D might be TRBD1 (7 bases). The CDR3 has 17 residues. Germline V lookup: CDR1 LNHDA, CDR2 SQIVND (reference sequence). Trimming stripped 3 bases from V and 3 bases from J, with 21 bases between. The chain's CDR3 is CASSMGGQPVPLYEQYF. CDR3 bases: TGTGCCAGTAGTATGGGGGGACAGCCAGTTCCTCTCTACGAGCAGTACTTC.

This clone was seen repeatedly, ten times or more. CDR3 in amino acids: CASSREEGAGSNSPLHF. The CDR3 DNA follows: TGCGCCAGCAGCCGAGAAGAAGGGGCCGGGAGTAATTCACCCCTCCACTTT. This sequence joins TRBV5-1 and TRBJ1-6; TRBD1 might be the D (5 bases). CDR3 length equals 17 residues. V lost 4 bases and J lost 6, with 20 bases in between. CDR1 SGHRS and CDR2 YFSETQ come from the germline V gene.

V gene TRBV19 combines with J gene TRBJ1-1; TRBD1 might be the D (6 bases). The germline gives CDR1 LNHDA, CDR2 SQIVND (reference sequence). Trimming shortened V by 1 base and J by 5 bases, and 14 bases separated the two germline ends. This CDR3 has 15 residues. The chain's CDR3 is CASSIGGRGTTEAFF. CDR3 nucleotide sequence: TGTGCCAGTAGTATAGGCGGCAGGGGAACGACTGAAGCTTTCTTT. Full variable domain (rest looked up from reference TRBV19 and TRBJ1-1): DGGITQSPKYLFRKEGQNVTLSCEQNLNHDAMYWYRQDPGQGLRLIYYSQIVNDFQKGDIAEGYSVSREKKESFPLTVTSAQKNPTAFYLCASSIGGRGTTEAFFGQGTRLTVV.

This clone came up a few times. V gene TRBV9 combines with J gene TRBJ2-1; 11 bases match TRBD2. The germline V gene has CDR1 SGDLS and CDR2 YYNGEE. This CDR3 has 16 residues. The J segment lost 9 bases and the V segment lost 3 bases, leaving 11 bases of the junction unmatched. The CDR3 protein is CASSASSGGAQGEQFF. As DNA, the CDR3 is TGTGCCAGCAGCGCCAGTAGCGGGGGGGCCCAGGGTGAGCAGTTCTTC. Filled out from reference TRBV9 and TRBJ2-1, the complete variable domain reads DSGVTQTPKHLITATGQRVTLRCSPRSGDLSVYWYQQSLDQGLQFLIQYYNGEERAKGNILERFSAQQFPDLHSELNLSSLELGDSALYFCASSASSGGAQGEQFFGPGTRLTVL.

The chain is built from TRBV7-2 and TRBJ2-3; D perhaps matches TRBD2 (7 bases). This CDR3 has 17 amino acids. V lost 0 bases to trimming and J lost 4 bases, with 17 bases between them. Germline CDR1 is SGHTA and CDR2 is FQGNSA. Here the CDR3 reads CASSLAGGGGVADTQYF. CDR3 sequence (DNA): TGTGCCAGCAGCTTAGCGGGGGGCGGGGGAGTGGCAGATACGCAGTATTTT.

This rearrangement joins TRBV13 to TRBJ2-3; 7 bases line up with TRBD2. The CDR3 has 15 amino acids. The V gene's germline CDR1 is PRHDT and CDR2 FYEKMQ (reference sequence). Germline trimming cut 4 bases from V and 8 bases from J; bases unmatched to any gene: 12. CDR3 sequence: CASSSAGDPYRTQYF. CDR3 DNA sequence: TGTGCCAGCAGCTCGGCGGGGGACCCCTATCGTACGCAGTATTTT.

This clone was seen a single time. V and J are TRBV7-6 and TRBJ1-4; unclear D gene. Germline loops: CDR1 SGHVS, CDR2 FNYEAQ. V dropped 1 base and J dropped 4 bases, with 10 bases sitting between them. This CDR3 region has 15 residues. For the CDR3, the DNA is TGTGCCAGCAGCTTAGGGGAGCGGGTTAATGAAAAACTGTTTTTT. Its translation is CASSLGERVNEKLFF.

The chain links TRBV20-1 to TRBJ2-7, with unresolved D. Germline CDR1 and CDR2: DFQATT and SNEGSKA (reference sequence). This CDR3 has 14 residues. V was cut by 3 bases and J by 2 bases, with 14 bases left in between. CDR3 residues: CSASGLSDPYEQYF. CDR3 in DNA: TGCAGTGCTAGTGGATTAAGCGATCCCTACGAGCAGTACTTC.